Presented here are 9 T cell receptor beta chains from one specimen sequenced in a study of T cells in Graves' hyperthyroidism and ophthalmopathy. Amplification yielded TCR beta CDR3 regions, with RNA transcripts as the source. The primer set for the first-round RT-PCR of the TCR CDR3 was HTBI. TCRdb ran MiXCR on the multiplex PCR reads and lists one entry per CDR3 protein. The table shows under 800,000 distinct CDR3 sequences, with approximately 14% occurring only once. Source material: blood. These receptors originate from a woman younger than 30 with Graves' hyperthyroidism.

Comments on this clonotype: Possible read error: a much larger clone is one base away. The V gene is TRBV15, the J gene TRBJ1-3; 7 bases map to TRBD1. Germline V CDR1 and CDR2: LNHNV, YYDKDF (reference sequence). The CDR3 is 16 amino acids. The CDR3 bases are TGTGCCGCCAGCGGGGGACAGTACACCTCTGGAAACACCATATATTTT. Translated, it gives CAASGGQYTSGNTIYF.

A few counts support this clonotype. The rearrangement joins TRBV29-1 to TRBJ2-3, with D perhaps assigned TRBD1 or TRBD2 (6 bases each). CDR1 is SQVTM, CDR2 ANQGSEA, per germline. V lost 7 bases to trimming and J lost 1 base, with 9 bases between them. The CDR3 runs 12 residues. DNA of the CDR3: TGCAGCGGGGGGGCTCGCACAGATACGCAGTATTTT. The encoded protein is CSGGARTDTQYF.

The sample holds many counts of this clonotype. J is TRBJ1-2 and V is TRBV2; 7 positions match TRBD1. V trimming: 2 bases; J trimming: 6 bases; junction bases outside the gene matches: 0. This CDR3 is built from 12 residues. Germline values: CDR1 SNHLY, CDR2 FYNNEI. The CDR3 is CASSEQGDGYTF. CDR3 nucleotides: TGTGCCAGCAGTGAACAGGGGGATGGCTACACCTTC.

This clonotype was counted many times. The CDR3 loop is CASSSGDAYEQYF. In DNA, the CDR3 is TGTGCCAGCAGTTCGGGGGACGCCTACGAGCAGTACTTC. The gene calls are TRBV28 and TRBJ2-7; perhaps TRBD2 as D (6 bases). The germline V gene has CDR1 MDHEN and CDR2 SYDVKM. The CDR3 totals 13 residues. Trimming stripped 4 bases from V and 2 bases from J, with 9 bases between.

This clonotype was detected ten times or more. J is TRBJ2-1 and V is TRBV20-1; 10 nucleotides line up with TRBD2. The V gene's germline CDR1 is DFQATT and CDR2 SNEGSKA (reference sequence). The V and J ends lost 4 bases and 5 bases, in that order; junction bases with no gene match: 5. The CDR3 contains 14 residues. This CDR3 reads CSANPLAGDNEQFF. For the CDR3, the DNA is TGCAGTGCTAACCCCCTAGCGGGAGACAATGAGCAGTTCTTC.

V and J are TRBV9 and TRBJ2-5; possible D gene TRBD1, 5 bases. The CDR3 runs to 15 residues. Germline values: CDR1 SGDLS, CDR2 YYNGEE. V gave up 3 bases and J gave up 4 bases, with 16 bases separating them. DNA for the CDR3: TGTGCCAGCAGCGCCCCAGGAAAGGGGCGAGAGACCCAGTACTTC. This translates into CASSAPGKGRETQYF.

The chain carries TRBV7-2 and TRBJ2-1, with D perhaps TRBD2 (5 bases). With 1 base removed from V and 5 bases from J, the gap between germline ends came to 18 bases. The CDR3 sequence is 17 residues long. Germline V gene data show CDR1 as SGHTA and CDR2 as FQGNSA. CDR3 protein: CASSLDPLEWVHNEQFF. Written as DNA, the CDR3 is TGTGCCAGCAGCTTAGACCCACTAGAGTGGGTTCACAATGAGCAGTTCTTC.

About this clonotype itself: A much larger clone sits a single nucleotide away, making a read error possible. V and J are TRBV7-3 and TRBJ2-2, with 9 bases lining up with TRBD1. CDR3 size: 16 residues. CDR1 is SGHTA and CDR2 is FQGTGA in the germline V gene. Written as DNA, the CDR3 is TGTGCCAGCAGCGTGAGAGGACAGGGGAACACCGTGGAGCTGTTTTTT. Protein sequence: CASSVRGQGNTVELFF. Based on the CDR3 plus reference TRBV7-3 and TRBJ2-2, the full variable domain is GAGVSQTPSNKVTEKGKYVELRCDPISGHTALYWYRQSLGQGPEFLIYFQGTGAADDSGLPNDRFFAVRPEGSVSTLKIQRTERGDSAVYLCASSVRGQGNTVELFFGEGSRLTVL.

Many counts were recorded for this clonotype. This chain connects TRBV20-1 to TRBJ2-5; 9 bases agree with TRBD2. CDR3 length: 16 residues. J was trimmed by 5 bases and V by 5 bases; bases with no gene match: 15. Germline CDR1 and CDR2: DFQATT and SNEGSKA (reference sequence). The CDR3 sequence is CSASGTSPYGLETQYF. The CDR3 nucleotides are TGCAGTGCTTCCGGGACTAGCCCATACGGGTTGGAGACCCAGTACTTC.